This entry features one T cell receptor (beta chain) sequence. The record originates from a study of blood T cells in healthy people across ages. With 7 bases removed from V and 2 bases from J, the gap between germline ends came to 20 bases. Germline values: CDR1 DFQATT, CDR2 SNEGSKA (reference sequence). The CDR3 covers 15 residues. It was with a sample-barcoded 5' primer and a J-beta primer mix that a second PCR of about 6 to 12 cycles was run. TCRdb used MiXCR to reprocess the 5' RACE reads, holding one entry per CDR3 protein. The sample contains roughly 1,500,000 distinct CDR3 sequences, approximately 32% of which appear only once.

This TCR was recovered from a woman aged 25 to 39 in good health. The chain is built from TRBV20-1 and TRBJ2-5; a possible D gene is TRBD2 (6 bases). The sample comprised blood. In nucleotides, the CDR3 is TGCAGTGGGACTAAGGGCTCGACCTATCAAGAGACCCAGTACTTC. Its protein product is CSGTKGSTYQETQYF.